Given below is one TCR beta chain in context. V dropped 5 bases and J dropped 8 bases, with 16 bases sitting between them. CDR1 MNHEY and CDR2 SMNVEV come from the germline V gene (reference sequence). The CDR3 contains 15 residues. The data stem from a study of T cell changes during pregnancy in multiple sclerosis. Some clones are missing from TCRdb's copy, which holds only in-frame ones; the method was immunoSEQ multiplex PCR. The profile shows tens of thousands of clones, about 89% of them singletons. The V gene is TRBV27, the J gene TRBJ1-6; the D gene is possibly TRBD1 (5 bases). The sample was CD4+ T cells from peripheral blood mononuclear cells, taken in the first trimester of pregnancy. The TCR comes from a female donor in good health, enrolled as a control in a pregnancy study. CDR3 sequence reads: CASSAWGRLDSPLHF. In nucleotides, the CDR3 is TGTGCCAGCAGTGCATGGGGCCGGCTTGATTCACCCCTCCACTTT.